This T cell receptor (beta chain) came from a study of blood T cell repertoires in COVID-19. Study in general: There were acute and convalescent COVID-19 samples, and they came from the United States, Italy and Spain. T cells, B-cell-depleted T cells, or PBMCs supplied cDNA or gDNA.

Germline CDR1 and CDR2: SGHDN and FVKESK. V lost 5 bases, J lost 9 bases, and 13 bases lay in between. CDR3 length: 12 amino acids. Authors' processing steps: Reference gene primer amplification yielded estimated nucleated cell counts. Assay: immunoSEQ multiplex PCR; the TCRdb copy retains only in-frame clones and omits some. For V, J and clone size, that table is used; D and trimming come from the DNA. The sample shows 150,000 to 200,000 clones, around two thirds of them seen only once. This clone was observed once. Sequences were obtained from peripheral blood. This rearrangement joins TRBV14 to TRBJ1-1, with no clear D. The sequence was obtained from a woman of 80 years or more with acute or convalescent COVID-19. CDR3 sequence: CASSSPPGKAFF. The CDR3 region has the DNA TGTGCCAGCAGCTCCCCACCGGGGAAAGCTTTCTTT. Drawing the rest from reference TRBV14 and TRBJ1-1, the complete variable domain is EAGVTQFPSHSVIEKGQTVTLRCDPISGHDNLYWYRRVMGKEIKFLLHFVKESKQDESGMPNNRFLAERTGGTYSTLKVQPAELEDSGVYFCASSSPPGKAFFGQGTRLTVV.